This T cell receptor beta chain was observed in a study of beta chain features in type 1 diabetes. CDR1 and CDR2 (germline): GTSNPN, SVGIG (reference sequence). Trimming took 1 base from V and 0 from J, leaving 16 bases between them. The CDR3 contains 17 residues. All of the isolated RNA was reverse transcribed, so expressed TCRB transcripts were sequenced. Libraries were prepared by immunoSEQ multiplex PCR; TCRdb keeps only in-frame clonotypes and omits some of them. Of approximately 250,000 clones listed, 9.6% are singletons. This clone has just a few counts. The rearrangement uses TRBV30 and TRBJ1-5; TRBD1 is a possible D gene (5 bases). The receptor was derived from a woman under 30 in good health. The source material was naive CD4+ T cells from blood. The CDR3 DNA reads TGTGCCTGGAGTGACCAATTCGGGGGAGATAGCAATCAGCCCCAGCATTTT. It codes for CAWSDQFGGDSNQPQHF.